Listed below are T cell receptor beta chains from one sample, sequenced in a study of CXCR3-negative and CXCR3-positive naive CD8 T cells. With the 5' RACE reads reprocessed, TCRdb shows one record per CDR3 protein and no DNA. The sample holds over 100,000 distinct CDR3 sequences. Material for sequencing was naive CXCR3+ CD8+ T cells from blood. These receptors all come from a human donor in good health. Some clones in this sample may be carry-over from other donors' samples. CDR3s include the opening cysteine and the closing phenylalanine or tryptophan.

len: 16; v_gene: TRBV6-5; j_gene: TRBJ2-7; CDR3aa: CASSVRAGGSSYEQYF
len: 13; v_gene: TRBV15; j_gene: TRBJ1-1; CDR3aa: CATRDREDTEAFF
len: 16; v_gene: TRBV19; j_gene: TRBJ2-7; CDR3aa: CASSISGQGKFYEQYF
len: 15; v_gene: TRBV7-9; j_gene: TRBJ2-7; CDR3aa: CASSPGWDSSYEQYF
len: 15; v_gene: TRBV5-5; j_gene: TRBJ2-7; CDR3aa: CASSFSSEWNYEQYF
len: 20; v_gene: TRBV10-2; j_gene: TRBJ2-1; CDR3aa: CASSESRSGSDRDSYNEQFF
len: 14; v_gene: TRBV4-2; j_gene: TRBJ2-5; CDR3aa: CASSQGLVVETQYF
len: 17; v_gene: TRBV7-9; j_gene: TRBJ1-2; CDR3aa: CASSPELGTGALSSYTF
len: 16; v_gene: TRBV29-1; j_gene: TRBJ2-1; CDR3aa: CSGTGTTESSYNEQFF
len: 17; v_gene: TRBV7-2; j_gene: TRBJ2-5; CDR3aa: CASSLAAGGQGQETQYF
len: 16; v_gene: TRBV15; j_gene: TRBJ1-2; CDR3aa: CATSRESPGLSYGYTF
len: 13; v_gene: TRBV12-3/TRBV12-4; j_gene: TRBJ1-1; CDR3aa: CASSLVPTYEAFF
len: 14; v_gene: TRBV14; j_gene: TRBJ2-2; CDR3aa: CASIRDPNTGELFF
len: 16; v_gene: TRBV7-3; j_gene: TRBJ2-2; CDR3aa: CASSLYGGANTGELFF
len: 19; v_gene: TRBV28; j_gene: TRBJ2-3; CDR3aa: CASSLEESGLAGGPDTQYF
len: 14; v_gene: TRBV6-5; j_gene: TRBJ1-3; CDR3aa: CASSLQGGGNTIYF
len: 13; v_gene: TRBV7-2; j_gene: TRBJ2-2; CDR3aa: CASSLALTGELFF
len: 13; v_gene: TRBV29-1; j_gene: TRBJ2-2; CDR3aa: CSVEAGEYGELFF
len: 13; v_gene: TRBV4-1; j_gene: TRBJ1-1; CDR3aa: CASSHKGGTEAFF
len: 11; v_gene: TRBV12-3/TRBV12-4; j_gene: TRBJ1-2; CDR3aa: CASSFGGSYTF
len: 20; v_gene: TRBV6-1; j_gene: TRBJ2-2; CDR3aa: CASRDLGLAGDLANTGELFF
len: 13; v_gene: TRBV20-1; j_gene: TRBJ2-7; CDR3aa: CSARDSGTYEQYF
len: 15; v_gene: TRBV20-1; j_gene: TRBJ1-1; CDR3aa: CSARDLVGNLTEAFF
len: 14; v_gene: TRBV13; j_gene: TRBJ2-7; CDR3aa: CASSLAGSAYEQYF
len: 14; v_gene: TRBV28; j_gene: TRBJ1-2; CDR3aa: CTSSLWDRGYGYTF
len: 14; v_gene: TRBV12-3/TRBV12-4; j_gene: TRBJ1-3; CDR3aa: CASGTGLSGNTIYF